This T cell receptor (beta chain) was retrieved from a study of shared clonotypes between healthy human individuals. Study-level information: The composition of the donors was a couple of women and a few men aged 18 to 49. Plates per donor: three CD4 naive, three CD4 memory, two CD8 naive, one CD8 memory. Overall study findings and caveats: Among donors, clonotype sharing was expected to be affected by sequencing depth.

Germline lookup yields CDR1 MNHEY and CDR2 SMNVEV (reference sequence). The length of the CDR3 is 15 residues. V dropped 5 bases and J dropped 2 bases, with 15 bases sitting between them. Of note for this clone: Its antigen remains unknown.

The naive CD8 subset, CD45RO-negative cells positively selected for CCR7, excluded terminally differentiated effector memory CD45RA+ cells. Some clones are missing from TCRdb's copy, which holds only in-frame ones; the method was immunoSEQ multiplex PCR. The data contain roughly 810,000 clones, 95% to 97% of them singletons. The sample comprised naive CD8+ T cells sorted from blood. The clonotype comes from a man aged 30 to 45 in good health. This chain uses TRBV27 with TRBJ2-5; D is unresolved. The CDR3 sequence: CASSKGSQTQETQYF. The CDR3 DNA reads TGTGCCAGCAGTAAAGGGTCCCAGACTCAAGAGACCCAGTACTTC.